This TCR beta chain was sequenced in a study of shared clonotypes between healthy human individuals. About the study: Donors consisted of two women and three men between 18 and 49. Three plates each covered CD4 naive and memory; CD8 naive two, CD8 memory one. Study results and limitations: Estimated clonotype richness was generally higher in naive than memory subsets. Even with large depth, rarefaction showed that sorted-subset sequencing was incomplete.

Repertoires were generated with immunoSEQ multiplex PCR, while TCRdb's copy carries only in-frame clones and drops some. The sample consists of hundreds of thousands of clones, 85% to 95% of them appearing once. Selected positively for CCR7 and CD45RO-negative, naive CD8 cells excluded terminally differentiated effector memory CD45RA+ cells. The CDR3 loop spans 16 amino acids. Germline V gene lookup returns CDR1 ENHRY and CDR2 SYGVKD. V shed 3 bases and J 7 bases; nucleotides not matched to a gene: 11. Comment on this clone: Its antigen is undetermined.

The origin of this receptor is a woman aged 25-40 years in good health. The chain has TRBV10-3 and TRBJ2-1; TRBD2 aligns across 8 bases. Sample: naive CD8+ T cells sorted from blood. Here the CDR3 reads CAISELRTSSRNEQFF. In DNA, the CDR3 is TGTGCCATCAGTGAATTACGGACTAGCTCGAGGAATGAGCAGTTCTTC.